One sample yielded the 9 T cell receptor beta chains listed below, sequenced in a study of beta chain features in type 1 diabetes (dated by TCRdb to 2017 to 2018). Overall study outcomes, separate from this receptor: In all four CD4+ subsets, TCRB CDR3 length was moderately but significantly shorter in type 1 diabetes patients.

No antigen has been assigned to these receptors. The library was prepared using the immunoSEQ multiplex PCR assay. All of the isolated RNA was reverse transcribed with the High Capacity cDNA Reverse Transcription Kit, so expressed TCRB transcripts were sequenced. TCRdb provides this immuneACCESS table in a form limited to in-frame rearrangements. Some clones are lacking; in checked studies, under half of them reflect an unresolved V gene, and why the rest are absent is not known. The sample has 150,000 to 200,000 clones on record, 8.5% to 10% of them singletons. The ten biggest clones cover 0.7% of the sample. Sequencing input: central memory CD4+ T cells from blood. The receptor set was obtained from a woman in her twenties or thirties with type 1 diabetes.

This clone has just a few counts. The chain carries TRBV20-1 and TRBJ2-3, with a possible D match to TRBD1 (6 bases). CDR1 and CDR2 from the germline V gene are DFQATT and SNEGSKA (reference sequence). The CDR3 covers 11 residues. Trimming pared 5 bases from V and 7 bases from J, leaving 10 bases between. The CDR3 is CSAPDRNTQYF. The CDR3 DNA sequence: TGCAGTGCTCCTGACAGGAATACGCAGTATTTT.

There are a few counts of this clone. Other DNA variants within this sample encode the same CDR3. The rearrangement uses TRBV7-9 and TRBJ2-5; 7 nucleotides match TRBD2. This CDR3 region has 13 residues. Germline-derived CDR1 and CDR2 are SEHNR and FQNEAQ (reference sequence). J lost 5 bases, V lost 3 bases, and 3 bases had no gene match. In DNA form, the CDR3 reads TGTGCCAGCAGCTTCGCGGGAGAGGAGACCCAGTACTTC. This translates into CASSFAGEETQYF. Filled out from reference TRBV7-9 and TRBJ2-5, the complete variable domain reads DTGVSQNPRHKITKRGQNVTFRCDPISEHNRLYWYRQTLGQGPEFLTYFQNEAQLEKSRLLSDRFSAERPKGSFSTLEIQRTEQGDSAMYLCASSFAGEETQYFGPGTRLLVL.

A few counts support this clone. The chain employs TRBV7-8 and TRBJ2-1; 10 bases are a match to TRBD2. This CDR3 is 16 amino acids long. The germline CDR1 and CDR2 sequences are SGHVS and FQNEAQ. The V and J ends lost 6 bases and 1 base, in that order; junction bases with no gene match: 6. CDR3: CASRSGLADSYNEQFF. In nucleotides, the CDR3 is TGTGCCAGCAGGAGTGGACTAGCGGATTCCTACAATGAGCAGTTCTTC. The full variable domain, with the rest looked up from reference TRBV7-8 and TRBJ2-1, is GAGVSQSPRYKVAKRGQDVALRCDPISGHVSLFWYQQALGQGPEFLTYFQNEAQLDKSGLPSDRFFAERPEGSVSTLKIQRTQQEDSAVYLCASRSGLADSYNEQFFGPGTRLTVL.

Only a few counts were recorded for this clone. The V and J genes are TRBV14 and TRBJ2-7; 12 nucleotides match TRBD2. Germline trimming cut 4 bases from V and 7 bases from J; bases unmatched to any gene: 8. From germline, CDR1 is SGHDN and CDR2 FVKESK. The CDR3 is made up of 15 amino acids. CDR3 DNA sequence: TGTGCCAGCAGCCTGCTAGCGGGAGGGCCGCAGGAGCAGTACTTC. Translating it yields CASSLLAGGPQEQYF.

This clone has a handful of counts. This chain connects TRBV7-6 to TRBJ2-7; D is possibly TRBD2 (5 bases). The length of the CDR3 is 15 residues. V was pared by 1 base and J by 2 bases, with 12 bases between. The V gene's germline CDR1 is SGHVS and CDR2 FNYEAQ. CDR3 amino acids: CASSLDSGFTYEQYF. Here the CDR3 DNA reads TGTGCCAGCAGCTTAGATTCGGGGTTTACCTACGAGCAGTACTTC.

The chain employs TRBV11-3 and TRBJ1-1; 7 positions match TRBD1. This CDR3 is built from 14 residues. V shed 5 bases, J shed 4 bases, and the junction held 7 bases outside the gene matches. From germline, CDR1 is SGHNT and CDR2 YENEEA. The CDR3: CASSVRQGGTEAFF. CDR3 bases: TGTGCCAGCAGCGTCCGACAGGGTGGCACTGAAGCTTTCTTT.

The CDR3 DNA reads as TGTGCCAGCAGCCAAGTACAGACTAATGAAAAACTGTTTTTT. This sequence encodes CASSQVQTNEKLFF. The V gene is TRBV4-2, the J gene TRBJ1-4; no definite D call. The CDR3 consists of 14 residues. Germline lookup yields CDR1 LGHNA and CDR2 YNFKEQ. V gave up 1 base and J gave up 2 bases, with 5 bases separating them.

This clone appeared a few times. V gene TRBV15 combines with J gene TRBJ2-2, with D hard to call. V was trimmed by 0 bases and J by 1 base, leaving 6 bases between them. The CDR3 runs 15 residues. Germline V gives CDR1 LNHNV, CDR2 YYDKDF (reference sequence). The CDR3 is CATSRDRGNTGELFF. The CDR3 nucleotides are TGTGCCACCAGCAGAGATCGAGGGAACACCGGGGAGCTGTTTTTT.

The V gene is TRBV9, the J gene TRBJ2-3, with TRBD1 identical over 11 bases. The CDR3 covers 16 residues. Per germline, CDR1 SGDLS and CDR2 YYNGEE. Germline trimming cut 4 bases from V and 4 bases from J; bases unmatched to any gene: 8. The CDR3 loop is CASSPRTGGEADTQYF. The CDR3 region has the DNA TGTGCCAGCAGCCCGAGGACAGGGGGCGAGGCAGATACGCAGTATTTT.